This T cell receptor beta chain was retrieved from a study of naive and memory T cell subsets. Overall study results and limits: Potentially, T cell activation and differentiation skew this RNA-based measurement.

This clonotype was observed a handful of times. Its antigen remains unknown. An oligonucleotide containing a UMI was ligated to the 3' end of TCR cDNA. Reverse transcription used DNase-treated unsorted total RNA, aiming for about 1 to 1,100 ng. The SP2 primer and nested alpha and beta constant region primers amplified ligated cDNA in four rounds. For blood and skin samples, reverse transcription used TCR alpha and beta constant primers. TCRdb used MiXCR to reprocess the 5' RACE reads, holding one entry per CDR3 protein. The table includes roughly 62,000 distinct CDR3 sequences, 5.5% to 8.5% detected once. This CDR3 has 14 amino acids. V dropped 0 bases and J dropped 2 bases, with 7 bases sitting between them. Germline V gene lookup returns CDR1 MNHEY and CDR2 SVGAGI.

V and J are TRBV6-5 and TRBJ2-5; no definite D call. The receptor comes from a male donor in good health. The CDR3 is CASSYSGPQETQYF. CDR3 DNA sequence: TGTGCCAGCAGTTACTCCGGACCTCAAGAGACCCAGTACTTC.